This T cell receptor beta chain was recovered during a study of cytomegalovirus exposure and HLA in healthy donors. Points from the study as a whole: Three CMV-associated chains proved CMV antigen-specific in vitro. In a later analysis, V- and J-gene trimming of beta chains associated with a DCLRE1C missense variant, replicated independently. In a later analysis, more than 15,000 TCR beta sequences were associated with HLA alleles at 0.05 false discovery rate. From TCR beta sequences, most subjects' HLA-A and HLA-B alleles were reportedly predicted accurately.

Primers included in the PCR were 60 Vbeta and 13 Jbeta primers. Measured with immunoSEQ multiplex PCR; TCRdb has only the in-frame clones, and not every one. The table lists under 250,000 clones, 79% of them singletons. Germline CDR1 and CDR2: SGHNT and YYREEE (reference sequence). The CDR3 consists of 17 residues. Deletions cut 0 bases from V and 2 bases from J, with 17 bases between. Points on this clone: Its specificity is unknown.

The sequence was collected from a man in his forties or fifties in good health and CMV-seronegative. Sequencing was performed on PBMCs. The J gene is TRBJ2-5, the V gene TRBV5-4; D is perhaps TRBD1 (5 bases). In DNA form, the CDR3 reads TGTGCCAGCAGCTTGGCCACAGGACCCTTCGTGCAAGAGACCCAGTACTTC. Residues: CASSLATGPFVQETQYF.